This note documents a single TCR beta chain sequence. The sample is drawn from a study of OX40 agonist ivuxolimab in advanced cancers. Study-level information: Ivuxolimab, an agonistic anti-OX40 (CD134) antibody, was given to patients. In this trial design, patients received ivuxolimab intravenously at 0.01 to 10 mg/kg every 2 weeks. Patients enrolled in dose escalation were diagnosed with hepatocellular carcinoma, melanoma, renal cell or head and neck cancer.

Sequencing used immunoSEQ multiplex PCR; TCRdb keeps in-frame clones, though not all of them. Altogether tens of thousands of clones are present, about 90% being singletons, with the ten largest covering 1.5% to 2%. Autoimmune disease history or systemic immunosuppression disqualified patients. The CDR3 is 15 amino acids. The sample in question was CD4+ or CD8+ T cells sorted from blood, obtained in a trial of the OX40 agonist ivuxolimab. This clonotype was sampled from an adult with an advanced solid tumor such as melanoma, head and neck, liver or kidney cancer. The chain employs TRBV21-1 and TRBJ2-7; the tabulated D call, TRBD1, remains unverified against the DNA. TRBV21-1 is a recognized pseudogene. CDR3 residues: CASSAPPDNSYEQYF. CDR3 DNA: TGTGCCAGCAGCGCACCTCCGGACAACTCCTACGAGCAGTACTTC.